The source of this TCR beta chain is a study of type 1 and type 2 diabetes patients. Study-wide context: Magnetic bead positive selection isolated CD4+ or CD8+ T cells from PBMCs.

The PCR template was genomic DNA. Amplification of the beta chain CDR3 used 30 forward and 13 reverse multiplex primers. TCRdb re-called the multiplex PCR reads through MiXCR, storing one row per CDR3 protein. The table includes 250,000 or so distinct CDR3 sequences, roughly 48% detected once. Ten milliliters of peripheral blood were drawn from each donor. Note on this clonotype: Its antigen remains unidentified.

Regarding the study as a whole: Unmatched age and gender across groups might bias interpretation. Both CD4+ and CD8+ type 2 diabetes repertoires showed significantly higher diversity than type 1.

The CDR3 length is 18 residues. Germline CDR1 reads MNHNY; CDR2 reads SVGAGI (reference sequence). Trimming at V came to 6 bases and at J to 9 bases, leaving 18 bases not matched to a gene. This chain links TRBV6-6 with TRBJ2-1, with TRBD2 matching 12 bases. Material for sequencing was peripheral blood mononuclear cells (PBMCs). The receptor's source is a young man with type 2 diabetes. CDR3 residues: CASSGPPSLAGGQVEQFF. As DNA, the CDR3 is TGTGCCAGCAGCGGACCCCCCTCGCTAGCGGGAGGGCAAGTTGAGCAGTTCTTC.